The 24 T cell receptor beta chains in this list originate from one sample, sequenced in a study of molecular identifiers for immune sequencing clone quantification. TCRdb re-analysed the PCR reads in MiXCR, keeping a single row per CDR3 protein. The table has about 510,000 distinct CDR3 sequences, around 23% seen once. The source material was naive CD8+ T cells from blood, with Jurkat cell RNA spiked in. Described subset: FACS-sorted CD8+CD4-CCR7+CD45RA+ naive T cells. These TCRs come from a human donor in good health. Some libraries in this study had Jurkat cell RNA spiked in.

This clonotype was counted a single time. Since a much larger clone is just one base distant, this may be a read error. V and J are TRBV29-1 and TRBJ2-7; 9 bases are shared with TRBD2. The germline V gene has CDR1 SQVTM and CDR2 ANQGSEA. The CDR3 is 14 residues long. The CDR3 spells CGVELAGPSYEQYF. The CDR3 DNA follows: TGCGGCGTTGAACTAGCGGGTCCATCCTACGAGCAGTACTTC.

This clonotype has only a few counts. J is TRBJ2-7 and V is TRBV29-1; a possible D gene is TRBD1 (5 bases). Per germline, CDR1 SQVTM and CDR2 ANQGSEA. CDR3 length: 13 residues. Trimming left V 5 bases short and J 2 bases short, with 13 bases between. CDR3 bases: TGCAGCGTTACTTTGGACAATACCTACGAGCAGTACTTC. Translating it yields CSVTLDNTYEQYF.

This clonotype has a handful of counts. The chain's CDR3 is CATGEGWSSYGYTF. Written as DNA, the CDR3 is TGTGCCACTGGGGAAGGGTGGTCAAGCTATGGCTACACCTTC. The genes are TRBV6-5 and TRBJ1-2; D unclear. CDR1 and CDR2 (germline): MNHEY, SVGAGI. CDR3 length equals 14 residues. Trimming removed 10 bases at V and 4 bases at J, with 19 bases between.

This clonotype occurred many times. The rearrangement joins TRBV24-1 to TRBJ2-2; D ambiguous. Germline CDR1 is KGHDR and CDR2 is SFDVKD. Trimming cost V 2 bases and J 5 bases, with 8 bases left between them. The CDR3 covers 14 residues. CDR3 amino acids: CATSDSAATGELFF. In DNA, the CDR3 is TGTGCCACCAGTGATTCGGCGGCGACCGGGGAGCTGTTTTTT.

The chain has TRBV12-5 and TRBJ2-7; possible D gene TRBD2, 5 bases. Germline loops: CDR1 LGHNT, CDR2 FRNRAP. V was clipped by 7 bases and J by 1 base, with 14 bases between them. This CDR3 is 14 amino acids long. CDR3 bases: TGTGCTAGTGCCCCGGACTTTCAATCCTACGAGCAGTACTTC. It translates to CASAPDFQSYEQYF.

V gene TRBV30 combines with J gene TRBJ2-3; 9 nucleotides align to TRBD1. V shed 4 bases and J 6 bases; nucleotides not matched to a gene: 20. Germline CDR1 reads GTSNPN; CDR2 reads SVGIG (reference sequence). The CDR3 sequence is 18 residues long. The CDR3 region has the DNA TGTGCCTGGATTTTGGACAGGGGCTTTGCCCCCACTGAGGATACGCAGTATTTT. This codes for CAWILDRGFAPTEDTQYF.

This sequence joins TRBV18 and TRBJ2-7; TRBD2 matches 10 bases. The V gene end was trimmed by 3 bases and the J gene end by 6 bases; junction bases not matched to a gene: 5. The CDR3 has 14 amino acids. Looked up from germline, CDR1 is KGHSH and CDR2 is LQKENI. Here the CDR3 DNA reads TGTGCCAGCTCACCGGCTAGCGGGAGCCTCGAGCAGTACTTC. Its translation is CASSPASGSLEQYF.

This clonotype has a count of ten or more. V and J are TRBV5-1 and TRBJ1-1; 9 bases map to TRBD1. Germline trimming cut 0 bases from V and 5 bases from J; bases unmatched to any gene: 14. This CDR3 has 18 residues. The germline gives CDR1 SGHRS, CDR2 YFSETQ. CDR3 coding DNA: TGCGCCAGCAGCTTGGCCGGGACAGGGTATGTATTAGAAACTGAAGCTTTCTTT. Protein sequence: CASSLAGTGYVLETEAFF.

Worth noting for this clonotype: The junction does not match germline at one end; this may be a read error. The gene calls are TRBV5-4 and TRBJ2-3; D may be TRBD2 (7 bases). Per the germline V gene, CDR1 is SGHNT and CDR2 is YYREEE (reference sequence). This CDR3 contains 14 residues. CDR3 amino acids: CASSLGGGTDAQYF. DNA of the CDR3: TGTGCCAGCAGCTTGGGCGGGGGCACAGATGCGCAGTATTTT.

V is TRBV23-1 and J is TRBJ2-1, with 10 bases matching TRBD1. TRBV23-1 falls under the ORF class, with uncertain function. J gave up 3 bases and V 4 bases, and 6 bases lay outside the gene matches. CDR3 length: 16 amino acids. CDR3 coding DNA: TGCGCCAGCAGTCGCCTCGGGACAGGGGACTACAATGAGCAGTTCTTC. Its protein is CASSRLGTGDYNEQFF.

This clonotype was seen many times. The genes are TRBV5-6 and TRBJ1-1, with TRBD1 identical over 7 bases. The CDR3 is 17 amino acids. The trim removed 3 bases at V and 7 bases at J, leaving 18 bases unmatched. CDR1 SGHDT and CDR2 YYEEEE come from the germline V gene. The CDR3 loop is CASSSRGPFDGLGEAFF. The CDR3 DNA is TGTGCCAGCAGCTCTAGGGGGCCATTCGATGGGTTGGGTGAAGCTTTCTTT.

This clonotype was counted at least ten times. The chain carries TRBV30 and TRBJ1-3; the D is unclear. V gave up 2 bases and J gave up 1 base, with 15 bases separating them. The germline gives CDR1 GTSNPN, CDR2 SVGIG (reference sequence). This CDR3 contains 16 residues. The CDR3 spells CAWSYLRGESGNTIYF. For the CDR3, the DNA is TGTGCCTGGAGTTACTTAAGAGGTGAATCTGGAAACACCATATATTTT.

The rearrangement joins TRBV18 to TRBJ2-1; 12 bases fit TRBD2. Germline CDR1 and CDR2: KGHSH and LQKENI. Trimming removed 2 bases from V and 8 bases from J; junction bases left unmatched: 7. The CDR3 spans 16 residues. CDR3 DNA sequence: TGTGCCAGCTCACCAACGACTAGCGGGAGTATAGATGAGCAGTTCTTC. Its translation is CASSPTTSGSIDEQFF.

In the case of this clonotype: This likely comes from a read error, as the CDR3 has no conserved phenylalanine or tryptophan at its end. The chain has TRBV4-3 and TRBJ2-7, with TRBD2 matching over 8 bases. Germline trimming cut 1 base from V and 3 bases from J; bases unmatched to any gene: 5. CDR1 and CDR2 (germline): LGHNA, YSLEER. The CDR3 consists of 15 residues. As DNA, the CDR3 is TGCGCCAGCAGCCAAGGCGGCGGGAGGTACTACGAGCAGTACCTC. Translating it yields CASSQGGGRYYEQYL.

Of note for this clonotype: An end of the junction differs from the germline gene, which may be a read error. The chain combines TRBV20-1 with TRBJ2-7; 10 nucleotides agree with TRBD2. Germline V gene data show CDR1 as DFQATT and CDR2 as SNEGSKA (reference sequence). The length of the CDR3 is 14 residues. DNA for the CDR3: TGCAGTGTTAGACCTAGCGGGAGTATTTACGAGCAGTACTTC. This encodes CSVRPSGSIYEQYF.

This clonotype turned up a few times. The genes are TRBV11-3 and TRBJ2-7; D could derive from TRBD1 or TRBD2 (5 bases each). The CDR3 is made up of 12 amino acids. Trimming took off 4 bases at V and 5 bases at J, with 9 bases between the two ends. CDR1 is SGHNT, CDR2 YENEEA, per germline. DNA for the CDR3: TGTGCCAGCAGCTCGCAGGGACACGAGCAGTACTTC. This translates into CASSSQGHEQYF.

This clonotype was detected ten times or more. The chain combines TRBV18 with TRBJ1-4, with TRBD1 as a possible D gene (6 bases). Trimming cost V 2 bases and J 6 bases, with 13 bases left between them. The length of the CDR3 is 15 residues. Germline values: CDR1 KGHSH, CDR2 LQKENI. The CDR3, as DNA: TGTGCCAGCTCACCATTCGGGGGCTGGGATGAAAAACTGTTTTTT. This codes for CASSPFGGWDEKLFF.

This clonotype was counted many times. V is TRBV7-9 and J is TRBJ1-1; D possibly corresponds to TRBD1 (6 bases). The germline V gene has CDR1 SEHNR and CDR2 FQNEAQ (reference sequence). Trimming left V 5 bases short and J 7 bases short, with 20 bases between. The CDR3 extends over 15 amino acids. CDR3 sequence reads: CASSTKTGPKIEAFF. In DNA form, the CDR3 reads TGTGCCAGCAGCACAAAGACAGGACCCAAGATTGAAGCTTTCTTT.

About this clonotype: Its ends do not fully match the called genes, so a read error is possible. The chain has TRBV7-6 and TRBJ2-3; possibly TRBD1 or TRBD2 for D (7 bases each). The CDR3 runs 17 residues. Germline V CDR1 and CDR2: SGHVS, FNYEAQ. As DNA, the CDR3 is TGTGACAGCAGCTCCTTAAGGGGGCGGGAGCTCCCAGATACGCAGTATTTT. Amino acid sequence: CDSSSLRGRELPDTQYF.

This clonotype was seen many times. The chain links TRBV6-1 to TRBJ2-7; 7 nucleotides line up with TRBD1. With V trimmed by 5 bases and J by 3 bases, 13 bases remained unmatched. The CDR3 has 16 amino acids. Germline V gene data show CDR1 as MNHNS and CDR2 as SASEGT. The CDR3 loop is CASSPPTGTESYEQYF. The CDR3 coding sequence is TGTGCCAGCAGTCCTCCCACGGGGACAGAGAGCTACGAGCAGTACTTC.

This clonotype was counted a few times. The J gene is TRBJ1-5, the V gene TRBV6-5; 7 bases line up with TRBD1. The V and J ends lost 0 bases and 7 bases, in that order; junction bases with no gene match: 3. The CDR3 runs to 14 residues. Germline lookup yields CDR1 MNHEY and CDR2 SVGAGI. The chain's CDR3 is CASSYSSGGQPQHF. The CDR3 nucleotides are TGTGCCAGCAGTTACTCATCAGGGGGACAGCCCCAGCATTTT.

On this clonotype itself: A much larger clone sits a single nucleotide away, making a read error possible. J is TRBJ2-1 and V is TRBV30, with TRBD1 matching over 8 bases. CDR1 is GTSNPN and CDR2 is SVGIG in the germline V gene (reference sequence). The length of the CDR3 is 13 residues. The CDR3 nucleotides read TGTGCCTGGAGGACAGGGGCCCCCTTTGAGCAGCTCTTC. It specifies CAWRTGAPFEQLF.

The chain recombines TRBV12-3 or TRBV12-4 with TRBJ2-1; the match to TRBD1 covers 8 bases. After removal of 5 bases from V and 4 bases from J, the junction contained 13 bases not matched to a gene. The CDR3 loop spans 17 amino acids. CDR3 in amino acids: CASSPYGQGERYNEQFF. The CDR3 DNA is TGTGCCAGCAGTCCCTACGGACAGGGTGAGAGGTACAATGAGCAGTTCTTC.

This clonotype was counted a few times. The rearrangement joins TRBV5-3 to TRBJ2-3, with 7 bases lining up with TRBD1. TRBV5-3 has ORF status, its function being uncertain. Trimming took 3 bases from V and 6 from J; bases not matched to a gene: 19. This CDR3 is 18 amino acids long. CDR3 residues: CARSSRTGGTFPVDTQYF. CDR3 sequence (DNA): TGTGCCAGAAGCTCTAGGACAGGAGGAACCTTTCCAGTGGATACGCAGTATTTT.